These T cell receptor beta chains were read from a single sample in a study of blood T cell repertoires in COVID-19. Clones were sequenced by immunoSEQ multiplex PCR, and TCRdb holds only the in-frame ones, with some missing. Among around 130,000 clones listed, about four fifths were seen once. Sample: PBMCs or T cells enriched from blood (not recorded which). Source of these receptors: a woman aged 50 to 65 with acute COVID-19. Both conserved end residues are part of each CDR3. The D gene is left open where the match is weak. Clone sizes are given selectively: once, few, many, or a class where the clone is expanded.

NA	TRBV4-3	NA	TRBJ2-1	CASSQDPGSYNEQFF	TGCGCCAGCAGCCAAGACCCCGGCTCCTACAATGAGCAGTTCTTC
NA	TRBV5-1	TRBD1	TRBJ1-2	CASSWDRAGGGYTF	TGCGCCAGCAGCTGGGACAGGGCTGGGGGTGGCTACACCTTC
few	TRBV19	TRBD1	TRBJ1-2	CASSLTGRYGYTF	TGTGCCAGTAGTCTGACAGGGAGGTATGGCTACACCTTC
NA	TRBV7-9	TRBD2	TRBJ2-1	CASSFSSGSYNEQFF	TGTGCCAGCAGCTTTTCTAGCGGCTCCTACAATGAGCAGTTCTTC
NA	TRBV7-9	NA	TRBJ1-1	CASTQTANTEAFF	TGTGCCAGCACCCAGACAGCCAACACTGAAGCTTTCTTT
NA	TRBV15	TRBD1	TRBJ1-4	CATSRDQGGAKEKLFF	TGTGCCACCAGCAGAGATCAAGGGGGCGCGAAGGAAAAACTGTTTTTT
NA	TRBV27	NA	TRBJ1-5	CASSLMPNTNQPQHF	TGTGCCAGCAGTTTAATGCCAAATACTAATCAGCCCCAGCATTTT
once	TRBV19	TRBD1	TRBJ1-6	CASRVTGESSPLHF	TGTGCCAGTAGAGTTACAGGGGAGTCTTCACCCCTCCACTTT
many	TRBV5-6	NA	TRBJ2-5	CASSLFSLAGETQYF	TGTGCCAGCAGCTTGTTTTCGCTGGCGGGAGAGACCCAGTACTTC
NA	TRBV4-1	NA	TRBJ2-7	CASSQGLTGVSYEQYF	TGCGCCAGCAGCCAAGGATTGACGGGAGTATCGTACGAGCAGTACTTC
NA	TRBV11-3	TRBD1	TRBJ2-7	CASSSRTGSDEQYF	TGTGCCAGCAGCTCTCGGACAGGGTCGGACGAGCAGTACTTC
once	TRBV2	TRBD1	TRBJ1-5	CASTLTGGINQPQHF	TGTGCCAGCACCCTGACAGGGGGGATCAATCAGCCCCAGCATTTT
NA	TRBV19	TRBD1	TRBJ1-4	CASSNRGTGDEKLFF	TGTGCCAGTAGTAACAGGGGGACAGGGGATGAAAAACTGTTTTTT
few	TRBV20-1	TRBD1	TRBJ2-1	CSPSEQGDVSEQFF	TGCAGTCCGAGTGAGCAGGGGGACGTCAGTGAGCAGTTCTTC